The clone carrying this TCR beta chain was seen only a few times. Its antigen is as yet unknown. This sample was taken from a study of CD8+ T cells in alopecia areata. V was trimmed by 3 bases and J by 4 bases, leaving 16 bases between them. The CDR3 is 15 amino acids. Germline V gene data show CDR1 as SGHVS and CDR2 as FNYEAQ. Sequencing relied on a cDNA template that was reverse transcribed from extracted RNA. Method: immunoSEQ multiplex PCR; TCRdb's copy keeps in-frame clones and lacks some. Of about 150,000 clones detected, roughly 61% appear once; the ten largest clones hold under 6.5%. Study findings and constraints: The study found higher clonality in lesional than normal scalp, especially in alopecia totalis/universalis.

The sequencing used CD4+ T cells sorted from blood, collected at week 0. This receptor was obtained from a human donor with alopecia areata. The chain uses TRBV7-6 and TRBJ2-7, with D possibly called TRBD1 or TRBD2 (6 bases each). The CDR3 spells CASSLGFGGAYEQYF. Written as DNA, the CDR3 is TGTGCCAGCAGCTTGGGTTTCGGGGGCGCGTACGAGCAGTACTTC.